Described below is a single T cell receptor (beta chain) sequence and its context. These data come from a study of T cells expressing NK-cell markers. Germline lookup yields CDR1 MGHRA and CDR2 YSYEKL. The CDR3 extends over 17 amino acids. TCRdb re-called the 5' RACE reads and catalogs CDR3 proteins one per entry, DNA excluded. Its listing shows 120,000 to 150,000 distinct CDR3 sequences. The chain links TRBV4-1 to TRBJ1-4; the D call from TCRdb, TRBD1, cannot be confirmed without DNA. The source material was blood T cells: a sorted CD56 or NKG2C T cell subset, CD4+ or CD8+ T cells, or bulk PBMC T cells (not recorded which). The TCR comes from a young man in good health. Here the CDR3 reads CASSQDGPTGFNEKLFF.